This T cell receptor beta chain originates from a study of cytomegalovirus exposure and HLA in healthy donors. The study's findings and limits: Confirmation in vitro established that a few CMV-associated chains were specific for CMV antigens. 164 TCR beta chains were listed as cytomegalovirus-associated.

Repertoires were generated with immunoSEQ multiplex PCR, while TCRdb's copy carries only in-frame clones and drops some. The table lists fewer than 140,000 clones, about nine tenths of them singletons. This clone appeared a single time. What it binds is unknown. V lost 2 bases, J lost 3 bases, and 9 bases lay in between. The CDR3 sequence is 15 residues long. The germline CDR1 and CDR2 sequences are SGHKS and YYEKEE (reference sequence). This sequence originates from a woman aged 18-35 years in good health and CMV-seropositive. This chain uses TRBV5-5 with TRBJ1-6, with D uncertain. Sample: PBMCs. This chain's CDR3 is CASSFNPDYNSPLHF. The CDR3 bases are TGTGCCAGCAGCTTTAACCCAGACTATAATTCACCCCTCCACTTT.